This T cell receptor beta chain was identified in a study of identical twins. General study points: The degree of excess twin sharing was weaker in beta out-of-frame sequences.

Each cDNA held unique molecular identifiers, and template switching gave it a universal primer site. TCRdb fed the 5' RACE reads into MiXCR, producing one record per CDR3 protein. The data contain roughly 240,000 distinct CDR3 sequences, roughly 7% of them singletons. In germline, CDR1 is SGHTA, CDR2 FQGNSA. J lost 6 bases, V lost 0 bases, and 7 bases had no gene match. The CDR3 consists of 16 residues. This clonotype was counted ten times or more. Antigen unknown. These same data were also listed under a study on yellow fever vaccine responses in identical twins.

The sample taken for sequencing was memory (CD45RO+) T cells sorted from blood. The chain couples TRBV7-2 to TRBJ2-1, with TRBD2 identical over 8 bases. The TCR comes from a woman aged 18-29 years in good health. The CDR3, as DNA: TGTGCCAGCAGCTTAGCGCCACTGGCGGGAGGCAATGAGCAGTTCTTC. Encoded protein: CASSLAPLAGGNEQFF.